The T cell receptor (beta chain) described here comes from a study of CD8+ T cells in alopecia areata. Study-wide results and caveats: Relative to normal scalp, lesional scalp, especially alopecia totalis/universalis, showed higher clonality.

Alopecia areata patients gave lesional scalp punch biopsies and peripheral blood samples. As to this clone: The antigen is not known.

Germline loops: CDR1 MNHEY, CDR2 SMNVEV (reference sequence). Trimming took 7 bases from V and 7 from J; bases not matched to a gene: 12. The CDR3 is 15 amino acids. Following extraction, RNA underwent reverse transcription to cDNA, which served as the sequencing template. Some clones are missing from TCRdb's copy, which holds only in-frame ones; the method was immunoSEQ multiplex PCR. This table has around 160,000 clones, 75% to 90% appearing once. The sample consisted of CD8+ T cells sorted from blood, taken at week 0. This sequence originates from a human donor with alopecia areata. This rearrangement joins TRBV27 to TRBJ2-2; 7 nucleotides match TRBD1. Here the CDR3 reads CASIGQVGVFGELFF. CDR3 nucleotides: TGTGCCAGCATTGGACAGGTCGGGGTTTTCGGGGAGCTGTTTTTT.